Following are 15 T cell receptor beta chains from one sample sequenced in a study of identical twins. One entry per CDR3 protein, called by TCRdb with MiXCR from the 5' RACE reads. This sample carries about 210,000 distinct CDR3 sequences, around 9.6% of them seen once, and the ten largest clones take roughly 5%. The sample taken for sequencing was memory (CD45RO+) T cells sorted from blood. These receptors all come from a woman under 30 in good health.

This clonotype has only a few counts. The chain carries TRBV14 and TRBJ1-2; no reliable D call. Trimming pared 3 bases from V and 4 bases from J, leaving 12 bases between. Looked up from germline, CDR1 is SGHDN and CDR2 is FVKESK. CDR3 length equals 14 residues. CDR3 coding DNA: TGTGCCAGCAGCCAGCCCGGGGAATTCTATGGCTACACCTTC. Protein sequence: CASSQPGEFYGYTF.

This clonotype has just a few counts. The chain links TRBV6-2 or TRBV6-3 to TRBJ2-7, with 10 bases that match TRBD2. Germline CDR1 is MNHEY and CDR2 is SVGEGT. J lost 4 bases, V lost 7 bases, and 4 bases had no gene match. The CDR3 extends over 13 amino acids. The CDR3 DNA reads TGTGCCAGCATTACTAGCGGGGTGTACGAGCAGTACTTC. It codes for CASITSGVYEQYF.

This clonotype has only a few counts. The chain has TRBV10-3 and TRBJ1-5; D is undetermined. The CDR3 length is 15 residues. Germline CDR1 is ENHRY and CDR2 is SYGVKD. The V end was cut by 3 bases, the J end by 6 bases, with 15 bases between. This CDR3 is CAISDSGSRRQPQHF. The CDR3 bases are TGTGCCATCAGTGATAGTGGTTCCCGGCGTCAGCCCCAGCATTTT.

This clonotype was counted ten times or more. The chain is built from TRBV20-1 and TRBJ1-1; D might be TRBD1 (5 bases). V dropped 2 bases and J dropped 4 bases, with 11 bases sitting between them. The germline V gene encodes CDR1 DFQATT and CDR2 SNEGSKA (reference sequence). The CDR3 loop spans 13 amino acids. The CDR3 loop reads CSARTGLGTEAFF. DNA for the CDR3: TGCAGTGCTAGAACGGGGCTGGGCACTGAAGCTTTCTTT.

The chain couples TRBV10-3 to TRBJ2-7; tentatively, D is TRBD2 (5 bases). Looked up from germline, CDR1 is ENHRY and CDR2 is SYGVKD. The CDR3 loop spans 16 amino acids. With 1 base removed from V and 0 bases from J, the gap between germline ends came to 13 bases. This CDR3 is CAISELTTGSSYEQYF. The CDR3 region has the DNA TGTGCCATCAGTGAGTTGACTACGGGAAGCTCCTACGAGCAGTACTTC.

The V and J genes are TRBV20-1 and TRBJ2-2; 8 positions agree with TRBD2. This CDR3 region has 16 residues. From germline, CDR1 is DFQATT and CDR2 SNEGSKA (reference sequence). J gave up 6 bases and V 0 bases, and 9 bases lay outside the gene matches. CDR3 bases: TGCAGTGCTAGAGATTTACGGGAGGGGTACTCCGGGGAGCTGTTTTTT. Residues: CSARDLREGYSGELFF.

This clonotype was observed many times. The chain is built from TRBV7-9 and TRBJ2-1, with D unclear. The CDR3 has 11 amino acids. Germline V lookup: CDR1 SEHNR, CDR2 FQNEAQ (reference sequence). The V end lost 6 bases, the J end lost 5 bases, and 5 bases lay between the germline ends. The CDR3 coding sequence is TGTGCCAGCAGGGCCAACAATGAGCAGTTCTTC. Amino acids: CASRANNEQFF.

This clonotype occurred many times. The genes are TRBV20-1 and TRBJ1-3; D perhaps matches TRBD1 (6 bases). Germline CDR1 and CDR2: DFQATT and SNEGSKA (reference sequence). The CDR3 totals 13 residues. V lost 6 bases and J 4 bases, leaving 13 bases between the germline ends. The CDR3 spells CSAPWTAGNTIYF. The DNA of the CDR3 is TGCAGTGCCCCCTGGACAGCAGGAAACACCATATATTTT.

This clonotype was counted between two and nine times. This sequence joins TRBV20-1 and TRBJ2-1; 9 bases agree with TRBD2. Germline V gene data show CDR1 as DFQATT and CDR2 as SNEGSKA (reference sequence). J lost 6 bases, V lost 6 bases, and 6 bases had no gene match. CDR3 size: 13 residues. This CDR3 reads CSATGTSFNEQFF. CDR3 in DNA: TGCAGTGCCACCGGGACTAGCTTCAATGAGCAGTTCTTC.

This clonotype was observed at least ten times. The CDR3 spells CASSYGGTGQPQHF. CDR3 nucleotide sequence: TGTGCCAGCAGTTACGGGGGAACAGGTCAGCCCCAGCATTTT. This chain uses TRBV6-5 with TRBJ1-5, with D maybe TRBD1 (5 bases). Between the trimmed V and J ends, which lost 2 bases and 6 bases, there was a span of 11 bases. Germline V gene lookup returns CDR1 MNHEY and CDR2 SVGAGI. This CDR3 has 14 residues.

The chain is built from TRBV3-1 and TRBJ1-6, with unresolved D. V was cut by 0 bases and J by 13 bases, with 7 bases left in between. CDR3 length: 12 residues. Germline CDR1 reads LGHDT; CDR2 reads YNNKEL (reference sequence). This chain's CDR3 is CASSQDRGPLHF. The DNA of the CDR3 is TGTGCCAGCAGCCAAGATCGAGGGCCCCTCCACTTT.

This clonotype showed up many times. This chain links TRBV12-3 or TRBV12-4 with TRBJ1-2, with 8 bases lining up with TRBD1. After removal of 6 bases from V and 7 bases from J, the junction contained 4 bases not matched to a gene. The CDR3 runs 12 residues. In DNA form, the CDR3 reads TGTGCCAGCAGCCAGGGGGCGCTTGGCTACACCTTC. Protein: CASSQGALGYTF.

The chain recombines TRBV20-1 with TRBJ2-7; 11 nucleotides agree with TRBD1. The junction had 6 bases not matched to a gene; V was cut back by 3 bases and J by 5 bases. CDR1 and CDR2 (germline): DFQATT, SNEGSKA (reference sequence). The CDR3 sequence is 14 residues long. The CDR3 loop is CSARSGQGAHEQYF. The CDR3 DNA reads as TGCAGTGCTAGGAGTGGACAGGGGGCTCACGAGCAGTACTTC.

V usage is TRBV12-3 or TRBV12-4 and J usage is TRBJ1-3; 7 bases line up with TRBD1. The CDR3 has 14 amino acids. Trimming took 11 bases from V and 0 from J; bases not matched to a gene: 7. CDR3 bases: TGTGCCTCCCAGCGACAGGGCTCTGGAAACACCATATATTTT. Protein: CASQRQGSGNTIYF.

The chain has TRBV7-9 and TRBJ2-1; D gene unclear. The CDR3 runs to 14 residues. Per germline, CDR1 SEHNR and CDR2 FQNEAQ (reference sequence). Trimming cost V 5 bases and J 2 bases, with 10 bases left between them. The CDR3 region has the DNA TGTGCCAGCAGCCCTCAAAATACCTACAATGAGCAGTTCTTC. It codes for CASSPQNTYNEQFF.